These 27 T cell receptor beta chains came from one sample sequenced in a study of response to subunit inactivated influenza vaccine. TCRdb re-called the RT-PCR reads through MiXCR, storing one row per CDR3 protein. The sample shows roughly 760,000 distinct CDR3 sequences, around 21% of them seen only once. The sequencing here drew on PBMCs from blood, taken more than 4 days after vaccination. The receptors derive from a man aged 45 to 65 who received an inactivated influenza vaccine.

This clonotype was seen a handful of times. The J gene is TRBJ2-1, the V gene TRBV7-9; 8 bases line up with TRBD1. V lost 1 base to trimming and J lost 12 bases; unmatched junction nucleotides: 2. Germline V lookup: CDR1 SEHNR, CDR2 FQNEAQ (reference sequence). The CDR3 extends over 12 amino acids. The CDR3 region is CASSLGGTGQFF. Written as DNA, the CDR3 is TGTGCCAGCAGCTTAGGGGGGACAGGGCAGTTCTTC.

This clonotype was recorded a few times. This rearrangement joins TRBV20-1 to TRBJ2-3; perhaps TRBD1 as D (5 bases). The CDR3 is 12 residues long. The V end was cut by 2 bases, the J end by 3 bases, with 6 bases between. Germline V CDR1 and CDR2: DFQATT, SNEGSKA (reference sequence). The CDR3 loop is CSARRQTDTQYF. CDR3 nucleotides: TGCAGTGCTAGAAGACAGACAGATACGCAGTATTTT.

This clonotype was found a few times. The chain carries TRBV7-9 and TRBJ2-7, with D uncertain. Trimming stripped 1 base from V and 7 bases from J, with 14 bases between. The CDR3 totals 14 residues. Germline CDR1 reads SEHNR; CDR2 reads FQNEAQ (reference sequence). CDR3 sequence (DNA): TGTGCCAGCAGCTTAGTAGGGCCATCCTTGGAGCAGTACTTC. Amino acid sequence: CASSLVGPSLEQYF.

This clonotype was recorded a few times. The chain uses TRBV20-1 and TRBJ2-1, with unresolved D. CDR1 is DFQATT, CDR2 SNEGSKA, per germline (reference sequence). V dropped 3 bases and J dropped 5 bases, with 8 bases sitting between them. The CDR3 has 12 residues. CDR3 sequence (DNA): TGCAGTGCTAGTAGGCCGAACAATGAGCAGTTCTTC. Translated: CSASRPNNEQFF.

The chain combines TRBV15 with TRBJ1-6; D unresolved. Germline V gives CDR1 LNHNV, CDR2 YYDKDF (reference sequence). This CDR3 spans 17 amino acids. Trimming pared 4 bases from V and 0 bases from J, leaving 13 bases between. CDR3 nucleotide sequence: TGTGCCACCAGCACCATTAAACAGAGCTCCTATAATTCACCCCTCCACTTT. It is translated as CATSTIKQSSYNSPLHF.

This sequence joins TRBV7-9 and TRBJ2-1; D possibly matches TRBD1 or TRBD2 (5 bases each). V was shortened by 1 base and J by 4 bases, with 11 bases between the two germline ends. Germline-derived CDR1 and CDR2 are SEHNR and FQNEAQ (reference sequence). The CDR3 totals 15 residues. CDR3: CASSLVGAGYNEQFF. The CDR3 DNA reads TGTGCCAGCAGCTTAGTCGGGGCAGGTTACAATGAGCAGTTCTTC.

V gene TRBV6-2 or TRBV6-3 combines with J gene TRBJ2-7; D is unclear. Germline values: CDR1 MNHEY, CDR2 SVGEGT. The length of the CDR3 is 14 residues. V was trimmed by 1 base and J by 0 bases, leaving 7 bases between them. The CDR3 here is CASSYWRSSYEQYF. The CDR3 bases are TGTGCCAGCAGTTACTGGCGGTCCTCCTACGAGCAGTACTTC.

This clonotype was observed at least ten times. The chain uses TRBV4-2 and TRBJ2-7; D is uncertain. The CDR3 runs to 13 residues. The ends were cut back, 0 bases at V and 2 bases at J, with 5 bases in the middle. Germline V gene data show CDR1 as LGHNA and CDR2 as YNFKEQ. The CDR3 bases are TGTGCCAGCAGCCAAGACGTAGCCTACGAGCAGTACTTC. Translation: CASSQDVAYEQYF.

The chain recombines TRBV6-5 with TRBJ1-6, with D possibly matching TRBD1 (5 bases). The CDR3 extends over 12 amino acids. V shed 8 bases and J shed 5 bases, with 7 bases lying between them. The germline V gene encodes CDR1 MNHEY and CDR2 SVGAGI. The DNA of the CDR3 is TGTGCCAGCCGGGGGAATAATTCACCCCTCCACTTT. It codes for CASRGNNSPLHF.

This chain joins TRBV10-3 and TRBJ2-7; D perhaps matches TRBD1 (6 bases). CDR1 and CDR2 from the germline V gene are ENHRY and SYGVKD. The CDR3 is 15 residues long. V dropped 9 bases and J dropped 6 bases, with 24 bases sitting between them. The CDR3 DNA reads TGTGCCATACAGGGTGCGATTAAAGGTTTAAGCGAGCAGTACTTC. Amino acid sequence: CAIQGAIKGLSEQYF.

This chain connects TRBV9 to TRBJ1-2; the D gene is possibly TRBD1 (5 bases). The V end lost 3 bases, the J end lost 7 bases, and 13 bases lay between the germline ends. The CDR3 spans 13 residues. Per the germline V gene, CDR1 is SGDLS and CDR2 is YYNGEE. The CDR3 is CASSEWDGGGYTF. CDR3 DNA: TGTGCCAGCAGCGAATGGGACGGCGGTGGCTACACCTTC.

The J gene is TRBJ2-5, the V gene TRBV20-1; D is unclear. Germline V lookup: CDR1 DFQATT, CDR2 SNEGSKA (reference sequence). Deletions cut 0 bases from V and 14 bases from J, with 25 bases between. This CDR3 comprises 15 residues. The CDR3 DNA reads TGCAGTGCTAGAGACAGCCAGGCTGTCAAAGAGAGCCAATACTTC. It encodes CSARDSQAVKESQYF.

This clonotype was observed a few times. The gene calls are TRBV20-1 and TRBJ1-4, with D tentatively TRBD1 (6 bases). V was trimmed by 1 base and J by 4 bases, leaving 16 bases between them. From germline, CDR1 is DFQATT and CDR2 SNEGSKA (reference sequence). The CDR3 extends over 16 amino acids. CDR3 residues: CSARGANRVNNEKLFF. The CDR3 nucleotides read TGCAGTGCTAGAGGGGCCAACAGGGTTAATAATGAAAAACTGTTTTTT.

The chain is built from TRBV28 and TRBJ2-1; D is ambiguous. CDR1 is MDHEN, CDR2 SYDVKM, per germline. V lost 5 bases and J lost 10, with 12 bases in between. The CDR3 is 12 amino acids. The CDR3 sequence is CASSVSPVEQFF. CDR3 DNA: TGTGCCAGCAGTGTATCCCCAGTAGAGCAGTTCTTC.

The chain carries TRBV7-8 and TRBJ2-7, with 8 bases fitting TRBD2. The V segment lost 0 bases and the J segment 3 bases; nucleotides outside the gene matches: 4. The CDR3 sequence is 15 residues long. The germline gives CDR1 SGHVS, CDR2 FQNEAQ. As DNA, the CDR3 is TGTGCCAGCAGCTTAGCAGCGGGAGCGAACTACGAGCAGTACTTC. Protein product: CASSLAAGANYEQYF.

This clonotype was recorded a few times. The CDR3: CASSYSGSISGANVLTF. The DNA for the CDR3 is TGCGCCAGCAGCTACAGCGGATCCATCTCTGGGGCCAACGTCCTGACTTTC. The chain has TRBV5-1 and TRBJ2-6; TRBD2 might be the D (5 bases). The CDR3 is 17 residues long. The germline V and J ends were trimmed by 3 bases and 0 bases, with 13 bases remaining between them. CDR1 SGHRS and CDR2 YFSETQ come from the germline V gene.

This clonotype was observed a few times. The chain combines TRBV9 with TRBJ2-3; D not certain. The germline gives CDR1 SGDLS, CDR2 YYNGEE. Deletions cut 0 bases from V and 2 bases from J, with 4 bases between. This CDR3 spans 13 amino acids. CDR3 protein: CASSVGDTDTQYF. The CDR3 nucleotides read TGTGCCAGCAGCGTAGGGGACACAGATACGCAGTATTTT.

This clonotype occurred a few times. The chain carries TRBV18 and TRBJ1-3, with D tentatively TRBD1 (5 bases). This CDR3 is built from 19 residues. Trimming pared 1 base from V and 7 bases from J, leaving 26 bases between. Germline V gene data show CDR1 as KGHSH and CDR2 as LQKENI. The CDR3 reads CASSPQSVGGLALRNTIYF. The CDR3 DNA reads TGTGCCAGCTCACCACAATCAGTCGGGGGACTCGCTCTAAGGAACACCATATATTTT.

CDR3 amino acids: CSVRGGLGFYNSPLHF. DNA for the CDR3: TGCAGTGTCCGCGGAGGGCTGGGATTTTATAATTCACCCCTCCACTTT. The chain uses TRBV20-1 and TRBJ1-6, with D hard to call. Between the trimmed V and J ends, which lost 7 bases and 4 bases, there was a span of 20 bases. The CDR3 sequence is 16 residues long. Germline CDR1 and CDR2: DFQATT and SNEGSKA (reference sequence).

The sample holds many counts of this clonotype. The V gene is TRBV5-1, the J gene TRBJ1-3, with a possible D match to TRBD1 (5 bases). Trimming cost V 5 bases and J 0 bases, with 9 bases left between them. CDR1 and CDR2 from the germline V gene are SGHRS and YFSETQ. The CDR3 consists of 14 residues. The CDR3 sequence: CASSVGTSGNTIYF. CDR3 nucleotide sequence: TGCGCCAGCAGTGTGGGGACCTCTGGAAACACCATATATTTT.

CDR3 residues: CSARGRNRVNWDTQYF. Written as DNA, the CDR3 is TGCAGTGCTAGAGGGCGGAACAGGGTGAATTGGGATACGCAGTATTTT. The chain couples TRBV20-1 to TRBJ2-3, with D tentatively TRBD1 (6 bases). The V gene's germline CDR1 is DFQATT and CDR2 SNEGSKA (reference sequence). CDR3 length: 16 residues. V was shortened by 1 base and J by 6 bases, with 20 bases between the two germline ends.

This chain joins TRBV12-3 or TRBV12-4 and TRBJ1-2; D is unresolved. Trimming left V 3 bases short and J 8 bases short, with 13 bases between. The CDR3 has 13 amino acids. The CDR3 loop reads CASSLDGLRGYTF. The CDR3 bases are TGTGCCAGCAGTTTGGACGGGTTACGGGGCTACACCTTC.

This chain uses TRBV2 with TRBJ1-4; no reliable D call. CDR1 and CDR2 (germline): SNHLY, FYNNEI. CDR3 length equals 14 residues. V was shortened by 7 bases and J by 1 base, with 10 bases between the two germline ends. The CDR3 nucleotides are TGTGCCAGCACCAAAGGGCAAACTAATGAAAAACTGTTTTTT. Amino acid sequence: CASTKGQTNEKLFF.

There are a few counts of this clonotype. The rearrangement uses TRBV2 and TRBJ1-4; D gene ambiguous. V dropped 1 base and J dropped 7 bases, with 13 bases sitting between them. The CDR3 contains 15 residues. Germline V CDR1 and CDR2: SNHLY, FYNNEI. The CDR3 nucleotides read TGTGCCAGCAGTGAAGTGTTGGCAGGAGGTGAAAAACTGTTTTTT. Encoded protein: CASSEVLAGGEKLFF.

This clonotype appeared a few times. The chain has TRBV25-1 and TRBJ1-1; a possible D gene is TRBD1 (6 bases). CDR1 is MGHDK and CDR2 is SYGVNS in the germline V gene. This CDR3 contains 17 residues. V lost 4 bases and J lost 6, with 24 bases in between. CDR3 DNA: TGTGCCAGCAGTGGACAAACAGAGGGGAGGGGGAAAGCTGAAGCTTTCTTT. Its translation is CASSGQTEGRGKAEAFF.

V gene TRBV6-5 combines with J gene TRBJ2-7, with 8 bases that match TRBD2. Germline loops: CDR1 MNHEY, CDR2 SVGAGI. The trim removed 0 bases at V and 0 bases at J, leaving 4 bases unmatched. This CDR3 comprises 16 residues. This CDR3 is CASSYSTGGYSYEQYF. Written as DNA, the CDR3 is TGTGCCAGCAGTTACTCGACGGGGGGGTACTCCTACGAGCAGTACTTC.

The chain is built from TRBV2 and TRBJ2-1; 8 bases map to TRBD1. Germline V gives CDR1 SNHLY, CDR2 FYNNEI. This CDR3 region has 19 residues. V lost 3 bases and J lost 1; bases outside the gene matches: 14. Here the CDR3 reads CASSELGRGLRRSYNEQFF. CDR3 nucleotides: TGTGCCAGCAGTGAGCTTGGCAGGGGGCTTCGGCGGTCCTACAATGAGCAGTTCTTC.